The rows below give T cell receptor beta chains drawn from one sample of a study of CD8+ T cells in alopecia areata. The assay was immunoSEQ multiplex PCR, and TCRdb's table has in-frame clones only and misses some. The sample holds about 220,000 clones, less than 75% seen once. Sequences were derived from CD4+ T cells sorted from blood, sampled at week 4, from a patient treated with tofacitinib. The source of these receptors is a human donor with alopecia areata. The CDR3 runs from the conserved cysteine through the conserved F or W. D genes are given only for firm matches. Some rows have no size entry. The others give once, few or many, or a class for an expanded clone.

cdr3_nt cdr3_aa clone_size j_call d_call v_call
TGCAGCGTTGACGGGCTAGCGGGGCGGGGGAATGAGCAGTTCTTC CSVDGLAGRGNEQFF - TRBJ2-1 TRBD2 TRBV29-1
TGCAGTGCCCGGCTCCGAGAGACCCAGTACTTC CSARLRETQYF - TRBJ2-5 - TRBV20-1
TGTGCCAGCAGTCCCTGGGGGACTGACTCTGGGGCCAACGTCCTGACTTTC CASSPWGTDSGANVLTF - TRBJ2-6 - TRBV11-2
TGCGCCAGCAGCTCCGGATGGCAGGGGGAGCGCACAGATACGCAGTATTTT CASSSGWQGERTDTQYF - TRBJ2-3 TRBD1 TRBV5-1
TGTGCCAGCAGTGGAGAGTTCAATCAGCCCCAGCATTTT CASSGEFNQPQHF - TRBJ1-5 - TRBV2
TGTGCCAGTTCCCCGGACACCCACTACGAGCAGTACTTC CASSPDTHYEQYF - TRBJ2-7 - TRBV28
TGTGCCAGCAGCTTGTCGAGCGGAAGCACAGATACGCAGTATTTT CASSLSSGSTDTQYF - TRBJ2-3 - TRBV7-2
TGTGCCAGCAGCCCCCTGGGGGTAGGGCGGATGAACACTGAAGCTTTCTTT CASSPLGVGRMNTEAFF - TRBJ1-1 - TRBV9
TGTGCCAGCAGCCAAACGAACCCCCAAGAGACCCAGTACTTC CASSQTNPQETQYF - TRBJ2-5 - TRBV14
TGCAGCGTTGAGGGAAGAGCTAGCACAGATACGCAGTATTTT CSVEGRASTDTQYF - TRBJ2-3 - TRBV29-1
TGCGCCAGCGCACCGGGGACAGAGAATCAGCCCCAGCATTTT CASAPGTENQPQHF - TRBJ1-5 TRBD1 TRBV5-1
TGTGCCAGCAGCCCTCAGGGACGTTCGAACACTGAAGCTTTCTTT CASSPQGRSNTEAFF - TRBJ1-1 - TRBV9
TGTGCCAGCAGCCACGGGCAGAAACACACCGGGGAGCTGTTTTTT CASSHGQKHTGELFF once TRBJ2-2 - TRBV7-2
TGTGCTAGTGGTTTGGTCGGGGGGACCTACAATGAGCAGTTCTTC CASGLVGGTYNEQFF - TRBJ2-1 TRBD2 TRBV12-5